A selection of T cell receptor beta chains follows, all from one sample in a study of cytomegalovirus exposure and HLA in healthy donors. Produced via immunoSEQ multiplex PCR; TCRdb's table is partial and in-frame only. The sample lists about 150,000 clones, around 80% occurring once. Input material: PBMCs. Receptors originate from a woman between 40 and 50 years old in good health and CMV-seropositive. The CDR3 runs from the conserved cysteine through the conserved F or W. D genes are given only for firm matches. Clone size appears in some rows only: once, few, many, or a class for an expanded clone.

V	J	D	size	DNA	CDR3
TRBV7-9	TRBJ1-1	-	-	TGTGCCAGCAGCCTAGTAAACACTGAAGCTTTCTTT	CASSLVNTEAFF
TRBV7-7	TRBJ2-2	TRBD1	once	TGTGCCAGCAGCTTAGAGGGGACAGGGACGTCCGGGGAGCTGTTTTTT	CASSLEGTGTSGELFF
TRBV5-1	TRBJ2-5	-	-	TGCGCCAGCAGCTTCCCAGGGGTCGAGACCCAGTACTTC	CASSFPGVETQYF
TRBV7-9	TRBJ1-3	-	-	TGTGCCAGCAGCAGCGACAGTCTCCCCTCTGGAAACACCATATATTTT	CASSSDSLPSGNTIYF
TRBV11-3	TRBJ2-6	-	-	TGTGCCAGCAGCTTGCGCGGGGCCAACGTCCTGACTTTC	CASSLRGANVLTF
TRBV5-6	TRBJ2-1	TRBD2	-	TGTGCCAGCAGCTTGGGACTAGCGAGCAATGAGCAGTTCTTC	CASSLGLASNEQFF
TRBV18	TRBJ1-5	-	-	TGTGCCAGCTCACCCGGAACAGTTCAGCCCCAGCATTTT	CASSPGTVQPQHF
TRBV9	TRBJ2-3	TRBD2	few	TGTGCCAGCAGCGTACTAGCGGGCGCGACAGATGCGCAGTATTTT	CASSVLAGATDAQYF
TRBV11-1	TRBJ2-5	TRBD2	-	TGTGCCAGCAGCTCGCAACTAGCGGGAGATCCGCAAGAGACCCAGTACTTC	CASSSQLAGDPQETQYF
TRBV7-3	TRBJ2-7	-	-	TGTGCCAGCACCACAATTAGGGCTAGCGAGAGACGGCCCTACGAGCAGTACTTC	CASTTIRASERRPYEQYF
TRBV19	TRBJ2-3	TRBD1	-	TGTGCCAGTGGAGGACAGGGCTTTATAACAGATACGCAGTATTTT	CASGGQGFITDTQYF
TRBV25-1	TRBJ2-5	TRBD1	few	TGTGCCAGCAGTCCGGACAGGGGCTACCAAGAGACCCAGTACTTC	CASSPDRGYQETQYF
TRBV18	TRBJ2-6	-	-	TGTGCCAGCTCACCACTTCCGGACAGTGGGTTTGGGGCCAACGTCCTGACTTTC	CASSPLPDSGFGANVLTF
TRBV5-1	TRBJ2-7	-	-	TGCGCCAGCAGCTTGGTGGGGCCATACGAGCAGTACTTC	CASSLVGPYEQYF
TRBV6-5	TRBJ2-1	-	few	TGTGCCAGCTCTAATACAGGGGGAGGGAATGAGCAGTTCTTC	CASSNTGGGNEQFF
TRBV19	TRBJ2-7	-	-	TGTGCCAGTAGTAAGACAGGATGGATTGAGCAGTACTTC	CASSKTGWIEQYF
TRBV7-6	TRBJ2-5	-	-	TGTGCCAGCAGCTTAGCCGTTGAGACCCAGTACTTC	CASSLAVETQYF
TRBV20-1	TRBJ2-3	-	-	TGCAGTGCTAGCCCCAGAGATACGCAGTATTTT	CSASPRDTQYF
TRBV5-1	TRBJ2-7	TRBD1	-	TGCGCCAGCAGCTTGGGCCAGGGGGCTTCCTACGAGCAGTACTTC	CASSLGQGASYEQYF
TRBV4-2	TRBJ2-4	TRBD1	-	TGTGCCAGCAGCCAAGATGGGTCCCCGACAGGGTTGAAAAAAAACATTCAGTACTTC	CASSQDGSPTGLKKNIQYF
TRBV19	TRBJ1-1	-	once	TGTGCCAGTAGTATTTTCCGCAGCACTGAAGCTTTCTTT	CASSIFRSTEAFF
TRBV18	TRBJ2-1	-	-	TGTGCCAGCTCACCACCGGAGACAGGTACCAATGAGCAGTTCTTC	CASSPPETGTNEQFF
TRBV4-2	TRBJ2-5	TRBD2	once	TGTGCCAGCAGCCAAGTCCAGGCTAGCGGGAAAGAGACCCAGTACTTC	CASSQVQASGKETQYF
TRBV19	TRBJ1-4	TRBD1	few	TGTGCCAGTAGTAACCCTCGGACAGGATCGGTTGAAAAACTGTTTTTT	CASSNPRTGSVEKLFF
TRBV7-9	TRBJ2-7	-	-	TGTGCCAGCAGCTTAGCTTTCGGCGGTCCTGACTACGAGCAGTACTTC	CASSLAFGGPDYEQYF
TRBV7-6	TRBJ2-2	TRBD1	-	TGTGCCAGCAGCTCCGGACAGGGAAAAGGGGAGGTCGGGGAGCTGTTTTTT	CASSSGQGKGEVGELFF
TRBV5-1	TRBJ2-5	TRBD2	-	TGCGCCAGCAGCGGAGCGGGAGTTGGGGAGACCCAGTACTTC	CASSGAGVGETQYF
TRBV20-1	TRBJ2-7	TRBD2	-	TGCAGTGCCGCCGAGCGGGGCGAGCAGTACTTC	CSAAERGEQYF
TRBV6-1	TRBJ1-2	-	few	TGTGCCAGCAGTGGCTCCCGGGGGGGTTTAGATGGCTACACCTTC	CASSGSRGGLDGYTF
TRBV11-2	TRBJ1-3	TRBD1	-	TGTGCCAGCAGCTTGGGGACAGGGGGCACCATATATTTT	CASSLGTGGTIYF
TRBV10-2	TRBJ1-5	-	-	TGCGCCAGCAGTGGCGACCCGGGGAGTAGCAATCAGCCCCAGCATTTT	CASSGDPGSSNQPQHF
TRBV7-8	TRBJ2-7	TRBD1	once	TGTGCCAGCAGCCTACCGGGACAGGGGGCCAAATCCTACGAGCAGTACTTC	CASSLPGQGAKSYEQYF
TRBV7-8	TRBJ2-3	TRBD2	-	TGTGCCAGCAGCTTAGGAGGGTCGGGAGGCACATATACGCAGTATTTT	CASSLGGSGGTYTQYF
TRBV5-5	TRBJ1-1	TRBD1	-	TGTGCCAGCAGTCCCGGACAGGGCGGCGACACTGAAGCTTTCTTT	CASSPGQGGDTEAFF
TRBV13	TRBJ2-7	TRBD2	-	TGTGCCAGCAGCTTCAGGACTAGCGGGAGCCTGGACGAGCAGTACTTC	CASSFRTSGSLDEQYF
TRBV7-3	TRBJ2-1	TRBD1	few	TGTGCCAGCAGGAGGACAGGGCCGGGGAATGAGCAGTTCTTC	CASRRTGPGNEQFF
TRBV5-1	TRBJ2-1	TRBD2	-	TGCGCCAGCAGCGAAGCGGGAGGTGGCGCCTACAATGAGCAGTTCTTC	CASSEAGGGAYNEQFF
TRBV6-5	TRBJ1-6	-	few	TGTGCCAGCAGTTACTCGGAATCATCAGGATCTTGTCCCCACTTT	CASSYSESSGSCPHF
TRBV7-9	TRBJ1-1	TRBD1	-	TGTGCCAGCAGCTTTGGACATGGGGCAGGGGGTGCTGAAGCTTTCTTT	CASSFGHGAGGAEAFF
TRBV19	TRBJ2-3	TRBD2	-	TGTGCCAGTAGTACCCGGACTAGCGGGTCGACTAGCACAGATACGCAGTATTTT	CASSTRTSGSTSTDTQYF
TRBV30	TRBJ1-2	TRBD1	-	TGTGCCTGGAGTACGGACAGGGTTCTTCGTTATGGCTACACCTTC	CAWSTDRVLRYGYTF
TRBV9	TRBJ2-1	TRBD2	-	TGTGCCAGCAGCCCACAGACTAGCGGGAGGTCTAATGAGCAGTTCTTC	CASSPQTSGRSNEQFF
TRBV2	TRBJ2-5	-	-	TGTGCCAGCAGTGAACGGCAGGGCCCCGCGTACCAAGAGACCCAGTACTTC	CASSERQGPAYQETQYF
TRBV7-8	TRBJ1-2	-	few	TGTGCCAGCAGCTTGGGTCGGGCAGGGAACTATGGCTACACCTTC	CASSLGRAGNYGYTF
TRBV9	TRBJ2-1	TRBD2	-	TGTGCCAGCAGCACCCGGACTAGCGGGAGCTATAATGAGCAGTTCTTC	CASSTRTSGSYNEQFF
TRBV5-1	TRBJ2-3	TRBD2	-	TGCGCCAGCAGCTTGGTAGTAGCGGGAAACACAGATACGCAGTATTTT	CASSLVVAGNTDTQYF
TRBV27	TRBJ2-7	TRBD1	-	TGTGCCAGCCAGACCCTTTCCGGGACAGGGTCCTACGAGCAGTACTTC	CASQTLSGTGSYEQYF
TRBV6-5	TRBJ1-4	TRBD1	-	TGTGCCAGCAGTTACCAAACAGGGGTTAATGAAAAACTGTTTTTT	CASSYQTGVNEKLFF
TRBV28	TRBJ1-4	-	-	TGTGCCACCACCTTTGGGAGGGAGAATGAAAAACTGTTTTTT	CATTFGRENEKLFF
TRBV27	TRBJ1-2	TRBD1	-	TGTGCCAGCAGAGGGACAGGACTTCAAGGCTACACCTTC	CASRGTGLQGYTF
TRBV19	TRBJ2-7	-	-	TGTGCCAGTAGTGCCCAGTCAGGGAAGCAGTACTTC	CASSAQSGKQYF
TRBV28	TRBJ1-5	-	-	TGTGCCAGCAGAACAGGTGGTACCAGGCCCCAGCATTTT	CASRTGGTRPQHF
TRBV9	TRBJ2-7	-	-	TGTGCCAGCAGCGTAGCTCCAGGGGACTACGAGCAGTACTTC	CASSVAPGDYEQYF
TRBV25-1	TRBJ1-1	TRBD1	-	TGTGCCAGCAGTTTCTCCTCAGGGGGCCTAGGGAACACTGAAGCTTTCTTT	CASSFSSGGLGNTEAFF
TRBV9	TRBJ1-1	-	-	TGTGCCAGCAGCGTAGACGGACAGCGTGAAGCTTTCTTT	CASSVDGQREAFF
TRBV5-1	TRBJ2-5	TRBD1	few	TGCGCCAGCAGCTCCGGGACAGGGCTGGCGGAGACCCAGTACTTC	CASSSGTGLAETQYF
TRBV29-1	TRBJ2-1	TRBD1	-	TGCAGCGTACTATCGACAGGGGGAGATGAGCAGTTCTTC	CSVLSTGGDEQFF
TRBV28	TRBJ2-7	-	-	TGTGCCAGCAGTACCCCCACAGGGCCCGACTACGAGCAGTACTTC	CASSTPTGPDYEQYF
TRBV4-1	TRBJ2-1	TRBD2	-	TGCGCCAGCAGCCAAGGGGGAGGGCCTAGTAATGAGCAGTTCTTC	CASSQGGGPSNEQFF